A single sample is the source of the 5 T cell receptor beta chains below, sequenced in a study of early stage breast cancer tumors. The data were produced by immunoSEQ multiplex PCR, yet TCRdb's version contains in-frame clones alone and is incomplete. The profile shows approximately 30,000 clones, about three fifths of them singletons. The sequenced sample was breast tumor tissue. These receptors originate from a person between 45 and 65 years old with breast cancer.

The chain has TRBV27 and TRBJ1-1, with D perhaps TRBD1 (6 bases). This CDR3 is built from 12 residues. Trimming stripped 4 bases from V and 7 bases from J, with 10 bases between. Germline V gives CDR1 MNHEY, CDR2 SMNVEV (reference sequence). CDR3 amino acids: CASSSGGREAFF. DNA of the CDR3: TGTGCCAGCAGTTCGGGGGGGCGTGAAGCTTTCTTT.

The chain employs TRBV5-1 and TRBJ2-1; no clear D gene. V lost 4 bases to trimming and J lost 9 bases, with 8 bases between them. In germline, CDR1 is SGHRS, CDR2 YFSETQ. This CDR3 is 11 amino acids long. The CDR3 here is CASSVGPEQFF. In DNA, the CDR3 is TGCGCCAGCAGCGTAGGGCCTGAGCAGTTCTTC.

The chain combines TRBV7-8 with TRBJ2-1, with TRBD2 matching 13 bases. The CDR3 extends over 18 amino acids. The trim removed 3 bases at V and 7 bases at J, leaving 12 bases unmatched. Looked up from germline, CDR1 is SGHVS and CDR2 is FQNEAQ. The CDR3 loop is CASSFQRSAGLAGNEQFF. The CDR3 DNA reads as TGTGCCAGCAGCTTCCAGAGATCAGCGGGACTAGCGGGAAATGAGCAGTTCTTC.

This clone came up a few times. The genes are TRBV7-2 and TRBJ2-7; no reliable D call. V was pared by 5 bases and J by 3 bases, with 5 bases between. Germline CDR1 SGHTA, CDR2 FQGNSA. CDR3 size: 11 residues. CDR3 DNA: TGTGCCAGCAGCAGGTACTACGAGCAGTACTTC. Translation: CASSRYYEQYF.

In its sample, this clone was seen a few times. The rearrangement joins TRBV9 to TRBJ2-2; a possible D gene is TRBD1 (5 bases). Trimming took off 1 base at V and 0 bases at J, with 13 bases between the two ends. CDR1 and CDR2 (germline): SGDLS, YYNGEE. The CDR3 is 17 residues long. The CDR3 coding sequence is TGTGCCAGCAGCGTAACCCGTGACAGAGCGAACACCGGGGAGCTGTTTTTT. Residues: CASSVTRDRANTGELFF. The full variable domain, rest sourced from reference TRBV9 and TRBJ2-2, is DSGVTQTPKHLITATGQRVTLRCSPRSGDLSVYWYQQSLDQGLQFLIQYYNGEERAKGNILERFSAQQFPDLHSELNLSSLELGDSALYFCASSVTRDRANTGELFFGEGSRLTVL.